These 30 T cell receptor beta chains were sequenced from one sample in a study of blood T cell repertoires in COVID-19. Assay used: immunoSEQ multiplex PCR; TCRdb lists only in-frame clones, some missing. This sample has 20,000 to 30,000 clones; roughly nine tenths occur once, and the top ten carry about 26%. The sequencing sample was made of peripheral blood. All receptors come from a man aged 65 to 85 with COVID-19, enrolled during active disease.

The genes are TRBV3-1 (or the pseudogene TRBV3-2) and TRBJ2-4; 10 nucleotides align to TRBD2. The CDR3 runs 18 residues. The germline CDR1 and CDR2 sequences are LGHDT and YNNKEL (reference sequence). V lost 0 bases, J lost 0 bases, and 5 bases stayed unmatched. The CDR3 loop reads CASSQDERGGRAKNIQYF. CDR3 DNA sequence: TGTGCCAGCAGCCAAGACGAGCGGGGGGGCCGAGCCAAAAACATTCAGTACTTC.

CDR3 residues: CASSHPRTGMGQPQHF. As DNA, the CDR3 is TGTGCCAGCAGCCATCCGAGGACAGGGATGGGTCAGCCCCAGCATTTT. The rearrangement joins TRBV21-1 to TRBJ1-5; no check of the table's D call, TRBD1, against the DNA was made. TRBV21-1 counts as a pseudogene. CDR3 length equals 16 residues.

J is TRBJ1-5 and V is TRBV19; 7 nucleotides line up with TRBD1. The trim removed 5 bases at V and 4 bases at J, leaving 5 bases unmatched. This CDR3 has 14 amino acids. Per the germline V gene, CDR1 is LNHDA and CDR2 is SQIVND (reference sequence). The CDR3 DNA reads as TGTGCCAGTAGTCCCCAACAGGGGAATCAGCCCCAGCATTTT. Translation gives CASSPQQGNQPQHF.

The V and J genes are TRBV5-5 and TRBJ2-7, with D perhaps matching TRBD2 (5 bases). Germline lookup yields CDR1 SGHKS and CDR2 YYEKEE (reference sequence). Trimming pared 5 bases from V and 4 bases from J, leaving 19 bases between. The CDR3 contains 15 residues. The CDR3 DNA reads TGTGCCAGCAGGGAGGTGGGAGACATTGGTTACGAGCAGTACTTC. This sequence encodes CASREVGDIGYEQYF. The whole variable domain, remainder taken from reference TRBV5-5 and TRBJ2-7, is DAGVTQSPTHLIKTRGQQVTLRCSPISGHKSVSWYQQVLGQGPQFIFQYYEKEERGRGNFPDRFSARQFPNYSSELNVNALLLGDSALYLCASREVGDIGYEQYFGPGTRLTVT.

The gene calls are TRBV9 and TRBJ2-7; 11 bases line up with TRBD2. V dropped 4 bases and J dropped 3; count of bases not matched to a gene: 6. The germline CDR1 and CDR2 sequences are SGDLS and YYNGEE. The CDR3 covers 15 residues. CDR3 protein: CASSTSGTSGYEQYF. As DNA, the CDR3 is TGTGCCAGCAGCACATCCGGGACTAGCGGCTACGAGCAGTACTTC.

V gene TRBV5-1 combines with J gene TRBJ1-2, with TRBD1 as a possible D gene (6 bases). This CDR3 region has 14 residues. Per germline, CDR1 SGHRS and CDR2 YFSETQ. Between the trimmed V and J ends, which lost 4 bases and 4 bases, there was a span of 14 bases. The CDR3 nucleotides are TGCGCCAGCAGCACACCAGGGGCGGGCTATGGCTACACCTTC. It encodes CASSTPGAGYGYTF. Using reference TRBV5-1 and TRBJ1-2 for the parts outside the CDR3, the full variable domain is KAGVTQTPRYLIKTRGQQVTLSCSPISGHRSVSWYQQTPGQGLQFLFEYFSETQRNKGNFPGRFSGRQFSNSRSEMNVSTLELGDSALYLCASSTPGAGYGYTFGSGTRLTVV.

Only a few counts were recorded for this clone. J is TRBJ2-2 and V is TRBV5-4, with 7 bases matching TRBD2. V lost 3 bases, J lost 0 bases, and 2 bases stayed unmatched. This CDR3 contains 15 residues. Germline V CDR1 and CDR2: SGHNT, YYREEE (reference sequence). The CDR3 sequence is CASSSTSANTGELFF. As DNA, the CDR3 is TGTGCCAGCAGCTCAACTAGCGCGAACACCGGGGAGCTGTTTTTT.

CDR3 in amino acids: CASRSVVGTGVQPQHF. Written as DNA, the CDR3 is TGTGCCAGCAGGTCGGTAGTAGGGACAGGGGTCCAGCCCCAGCATTTT. This chain uses TRBV27 with TRBJ1-5; 10 positions agree with TRBD1. This CDR3 has 16 residues. Germline V lookup: CDR1 MNHEY, CDR2 SMNVEV (reference sequence). V lost 6 bases and J lost 7; bases outside the gene matches: 12.

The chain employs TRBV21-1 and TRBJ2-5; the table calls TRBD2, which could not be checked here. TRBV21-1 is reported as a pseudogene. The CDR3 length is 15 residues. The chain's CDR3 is CASRASGRYQETQYF. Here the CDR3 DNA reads TGTGCCAGCAGGGCTAGCGGGAGGTACCAAGAGACCCAGTACTTC.

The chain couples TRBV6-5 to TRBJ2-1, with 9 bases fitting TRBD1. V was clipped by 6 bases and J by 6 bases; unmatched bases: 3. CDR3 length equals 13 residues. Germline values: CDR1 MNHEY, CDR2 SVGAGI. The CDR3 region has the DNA TGTGCCAGCAGGCCGACAGGGGGCAATGAGCAGTTCTTC. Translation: CASRPTGGNEQFF.

CDR3 region: CASSPLAGGETQYF. The CDR3 nucleotides are TGTGCCAGCAGCCCCTTAGCGGGAGGTGAGACCCAGTACTTC. The chain is built from TRBV3-1 (or the pseudogene TRBV3-2) and TRBJ2-5; 10 bases fit TRBD2. Germline CDR1 LGHDT, CDR2 YNNKEL (reference sequence). The CDR3 contains 14 residues. V shed 4 bases, J shed 5 bases, and the junction held 4 bases outside the gene matches.

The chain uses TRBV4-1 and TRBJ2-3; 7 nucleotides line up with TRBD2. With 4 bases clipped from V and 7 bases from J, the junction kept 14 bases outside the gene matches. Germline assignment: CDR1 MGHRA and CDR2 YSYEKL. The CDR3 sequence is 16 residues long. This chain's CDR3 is CASSPILGGSEYTQYF. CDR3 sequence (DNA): TGCGCCAGCAGCCCGATACTAGGCGGGAGTGAATATACGCAGTATTTT.

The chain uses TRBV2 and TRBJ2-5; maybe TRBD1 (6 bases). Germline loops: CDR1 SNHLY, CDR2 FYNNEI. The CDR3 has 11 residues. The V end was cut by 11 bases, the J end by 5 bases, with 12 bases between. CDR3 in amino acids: CADGQGETQYF. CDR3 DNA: TGTGCCGACGGGCAGGGGGAGACCCAGTACTTC.

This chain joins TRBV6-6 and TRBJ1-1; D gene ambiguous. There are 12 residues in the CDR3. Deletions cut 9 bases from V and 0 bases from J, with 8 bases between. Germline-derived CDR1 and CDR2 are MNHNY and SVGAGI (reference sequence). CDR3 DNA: TGTGCCAGTTTGGCGGTGAACACTGAAGCTTTCTTT. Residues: CASLAVNTEAFF.

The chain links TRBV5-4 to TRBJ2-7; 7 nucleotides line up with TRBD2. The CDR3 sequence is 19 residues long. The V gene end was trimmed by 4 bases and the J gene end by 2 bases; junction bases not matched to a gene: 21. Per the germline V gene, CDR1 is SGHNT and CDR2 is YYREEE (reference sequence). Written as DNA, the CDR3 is TGTGCCAGCAGCCCCTGGGGTAGCGGGCGTCCCCCTTCACCCTACGAGCAGTACTTC. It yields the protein CASSPWGSGRPPSPYEQYF.

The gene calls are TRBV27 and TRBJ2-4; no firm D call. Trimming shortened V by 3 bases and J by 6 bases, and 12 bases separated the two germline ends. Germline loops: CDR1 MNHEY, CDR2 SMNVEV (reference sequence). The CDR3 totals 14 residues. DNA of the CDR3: TGTGCCAGCAGTTTCCGGATGCCGGGAAACATTCAGTACTTC. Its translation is CASSFRMPGNIQYF.

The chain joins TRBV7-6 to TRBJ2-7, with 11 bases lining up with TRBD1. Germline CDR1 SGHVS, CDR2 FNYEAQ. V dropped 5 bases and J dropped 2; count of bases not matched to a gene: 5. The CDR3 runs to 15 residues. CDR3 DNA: TGTGCCAGCAGCGACCGGGACAGGGGGGCCTACGAGCAGTACTTC. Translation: CASSDRDRGAYEQYF.

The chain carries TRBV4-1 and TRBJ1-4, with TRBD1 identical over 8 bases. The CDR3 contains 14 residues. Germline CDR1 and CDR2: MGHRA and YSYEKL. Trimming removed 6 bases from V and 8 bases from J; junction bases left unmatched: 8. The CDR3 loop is CASSLTGGSEKLFF. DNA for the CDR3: TGCGCCAGCAGTCTTACAGGGGGAAGCGAAAAACTGTTTTTT.

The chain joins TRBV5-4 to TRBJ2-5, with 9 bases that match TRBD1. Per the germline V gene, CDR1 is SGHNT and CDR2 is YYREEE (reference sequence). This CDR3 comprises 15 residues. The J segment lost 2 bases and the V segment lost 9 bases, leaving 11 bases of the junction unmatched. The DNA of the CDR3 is TGTGCCACTACCAACCGGGACAGGGCACAAGAGACCCAGTACTTC. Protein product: CATTNRDRAQETQYF.

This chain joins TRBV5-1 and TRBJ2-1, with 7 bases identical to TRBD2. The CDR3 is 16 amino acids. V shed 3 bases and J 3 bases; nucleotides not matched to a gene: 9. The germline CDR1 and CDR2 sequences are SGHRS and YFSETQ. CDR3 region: CASSSLLGTNYNEQFF. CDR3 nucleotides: TGCGCCAGCAGCTCCTTGCTCGGGACTAACTACAATGAGCAGTTCTTC.

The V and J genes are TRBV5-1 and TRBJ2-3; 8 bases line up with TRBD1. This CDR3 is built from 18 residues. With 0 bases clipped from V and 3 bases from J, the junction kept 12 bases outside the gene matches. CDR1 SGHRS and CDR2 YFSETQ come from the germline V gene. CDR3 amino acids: CASSLEGPAGGETDTQYF. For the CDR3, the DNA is TGCGCCAGCAGCTTGGAAGGTCCGGCAGGGGGCGAAACAGATACGCAGTATTTT.

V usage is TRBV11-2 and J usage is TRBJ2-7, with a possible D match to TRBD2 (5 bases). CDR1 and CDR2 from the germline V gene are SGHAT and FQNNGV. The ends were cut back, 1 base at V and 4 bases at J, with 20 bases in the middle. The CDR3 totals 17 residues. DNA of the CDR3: TGTGCCAGCAGCTTAGGTCCCTCTAGCATAGGAGGTTACGAGCAGTACTTC. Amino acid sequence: CASSLGPSSIGGYEQYF.

The CDR3 region is CASSLARGAFTEAFF. CDR3 coding DNA: TGTGCCAGCAGTTTAGCCAGGGGGGCTTTTACTGAAGCTTTCTTT. This rearrangement joins TRBV27 to TRBJ1-1, with 7 bases that match TRBD1. Unmatched junction bases numbered 8, after V lost 2 bases and J lost 5 bases. Per germline, CDR1 MNHEY and CDR2 SMNVEV (reference sequence). This CDR3 is 15 amino acids long.

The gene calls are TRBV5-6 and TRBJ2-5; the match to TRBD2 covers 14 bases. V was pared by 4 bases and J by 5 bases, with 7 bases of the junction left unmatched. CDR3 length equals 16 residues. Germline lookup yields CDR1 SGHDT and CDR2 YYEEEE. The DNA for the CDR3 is TGTGCCAGCAGCCCGGGACTAGCGGGAGCTTTCGAGACCCAGTACTTC. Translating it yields CASSPGLAGAFETQYF.

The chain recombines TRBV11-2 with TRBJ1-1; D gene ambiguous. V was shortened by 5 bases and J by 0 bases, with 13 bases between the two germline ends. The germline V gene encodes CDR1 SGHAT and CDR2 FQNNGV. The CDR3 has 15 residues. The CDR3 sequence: CASSRGLIMNTEAFF. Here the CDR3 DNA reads TGTGCCAGCAGCCGAGGACTGATTATGAACACTGAAGCTTTCTTT.

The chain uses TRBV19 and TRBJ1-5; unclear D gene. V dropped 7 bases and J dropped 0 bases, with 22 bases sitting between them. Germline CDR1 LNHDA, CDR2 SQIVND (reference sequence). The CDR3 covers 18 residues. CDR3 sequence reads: CASTPRALRRYSNQPQHF. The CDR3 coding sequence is TGTGCCAGTACCCCCCGAGCCTTGCGGAGGTATAGCAATCAGCCCCAGCATTTT.

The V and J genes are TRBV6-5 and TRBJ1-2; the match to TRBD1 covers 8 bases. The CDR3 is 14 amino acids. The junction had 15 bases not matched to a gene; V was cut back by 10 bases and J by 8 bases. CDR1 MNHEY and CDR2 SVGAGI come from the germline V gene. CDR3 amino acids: CATPRGPLMSGYTF. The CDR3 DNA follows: TGTGCCACCCCCAGGGGGCCCTTGATGAGCGGCTACACCTTC.

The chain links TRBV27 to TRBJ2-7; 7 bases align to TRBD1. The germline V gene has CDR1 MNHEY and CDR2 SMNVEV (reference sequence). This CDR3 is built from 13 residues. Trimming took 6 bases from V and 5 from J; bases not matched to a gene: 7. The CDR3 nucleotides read TGTGCCAGCAGGAAGACAGGGATGAACGAGCAGTACTTC. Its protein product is CASRKTGMNEQYF.

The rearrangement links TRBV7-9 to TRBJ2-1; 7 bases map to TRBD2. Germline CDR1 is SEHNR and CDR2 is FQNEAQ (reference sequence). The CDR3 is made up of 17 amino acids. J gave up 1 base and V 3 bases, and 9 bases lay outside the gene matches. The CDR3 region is CASSLPRLAGSYNEQFF. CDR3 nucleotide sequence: TGTGCCAGCAGCTTGCCACGACTAGCTGGATCCTACAATGAGCAGTTCTTC.

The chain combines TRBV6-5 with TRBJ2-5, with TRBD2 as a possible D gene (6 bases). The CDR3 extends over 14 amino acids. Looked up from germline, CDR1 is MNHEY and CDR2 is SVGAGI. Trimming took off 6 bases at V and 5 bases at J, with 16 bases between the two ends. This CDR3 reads CASRPLASRETQYF. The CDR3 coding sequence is TGTGCCAGCAGACCGCTAGCGTCGAGGGAGACCCAGTACTTC.